Listed here is a single TCR beta chain. Per the germline V gene, CDR1 is SGHKS and CDR2 is YYEKEE (reference sequence). After removal of 4 bases from V and 5 bases from J, the junction contained 7 bases not matched to a gene. This CDR3 has 15 amino acids. The record originates from a study of blood T cell repertoires in COVID-19. The method was immunoSEQ multiplex PCR; TCRdb's version includes in-frame clones alone and lacks a portion of them. Here the sample spans hundreds of thousands of clones, 70% to 90% being singletons. V usage is TRBV5-5 and J usage is TRBJ2-2; 8 bases match TRBD2. The sequence was obtained from a man between 18 and 35 years old with COVID-19, enrolled during active disease. Material: peripheral blood. CDR3 protein: CASSTGGGQTGELFF. CDR3 in DNA: TGTGCCAGCAGCACCGGCGGGGGGCAAACCGGGGAGCTGTTTTTT.